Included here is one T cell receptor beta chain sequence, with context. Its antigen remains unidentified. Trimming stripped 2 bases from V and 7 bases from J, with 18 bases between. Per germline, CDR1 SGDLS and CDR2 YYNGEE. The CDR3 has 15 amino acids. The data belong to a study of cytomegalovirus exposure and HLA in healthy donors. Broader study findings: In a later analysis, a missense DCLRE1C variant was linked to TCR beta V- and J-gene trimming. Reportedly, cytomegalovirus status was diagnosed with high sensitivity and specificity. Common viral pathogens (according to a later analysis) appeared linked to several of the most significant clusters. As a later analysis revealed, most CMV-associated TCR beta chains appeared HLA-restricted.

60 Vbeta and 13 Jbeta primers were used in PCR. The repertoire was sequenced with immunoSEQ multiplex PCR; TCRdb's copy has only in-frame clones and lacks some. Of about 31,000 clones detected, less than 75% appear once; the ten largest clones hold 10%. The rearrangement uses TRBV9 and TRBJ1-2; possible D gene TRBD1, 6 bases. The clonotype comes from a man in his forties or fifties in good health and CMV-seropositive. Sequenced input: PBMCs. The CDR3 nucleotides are TGTGCCAGCAGCGTCGGGGGGGCGCAGAGGGCTGGCTACACCTTC. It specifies CASSVGGAQRAGYTF.